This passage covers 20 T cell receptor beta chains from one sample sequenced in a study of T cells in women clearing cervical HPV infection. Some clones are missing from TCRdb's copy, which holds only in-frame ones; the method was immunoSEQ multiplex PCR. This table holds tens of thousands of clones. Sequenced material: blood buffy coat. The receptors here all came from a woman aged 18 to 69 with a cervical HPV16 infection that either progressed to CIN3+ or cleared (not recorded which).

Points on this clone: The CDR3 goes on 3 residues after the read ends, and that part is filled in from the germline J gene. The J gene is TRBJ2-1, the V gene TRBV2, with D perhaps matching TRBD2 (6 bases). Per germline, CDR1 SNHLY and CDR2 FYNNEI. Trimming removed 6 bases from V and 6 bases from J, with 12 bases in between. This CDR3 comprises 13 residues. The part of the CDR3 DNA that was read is TGTGCCAGCAGCCCAGCGGGCGCCAATGAG. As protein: CASSPAGANE. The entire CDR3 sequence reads CASSPAGANEQFF. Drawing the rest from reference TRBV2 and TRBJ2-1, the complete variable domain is EPEVTQTPSHQVTQMGQEVILRCVPISNHLYFYWYRQILGQKVEFLVSFYNNEISEKSEIFDDQFSVERPDGSNFTLKIRSTKLEDSAMYFCASSPAGANEQFFGPGTRLTVL.

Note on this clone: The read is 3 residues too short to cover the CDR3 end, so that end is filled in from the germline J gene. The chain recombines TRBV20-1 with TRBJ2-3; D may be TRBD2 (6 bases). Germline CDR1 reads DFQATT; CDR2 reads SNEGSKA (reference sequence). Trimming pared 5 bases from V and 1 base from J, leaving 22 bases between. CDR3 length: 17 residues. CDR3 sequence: CSADGGFGGIGTDTQYF. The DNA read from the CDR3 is TGCAGTGCTGACGGGGGTTTTGGAGGGATCGGCACAGATACG.

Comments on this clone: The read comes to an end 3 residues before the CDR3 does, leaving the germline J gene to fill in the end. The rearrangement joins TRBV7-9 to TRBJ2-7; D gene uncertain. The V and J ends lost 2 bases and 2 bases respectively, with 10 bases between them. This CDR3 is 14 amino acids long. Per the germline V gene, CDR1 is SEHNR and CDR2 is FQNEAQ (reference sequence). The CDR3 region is CASSLLQGAYEQYF. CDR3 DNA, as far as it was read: TGTGCCAGCAGCTTACTGCAAGGTGCCTACGAG.

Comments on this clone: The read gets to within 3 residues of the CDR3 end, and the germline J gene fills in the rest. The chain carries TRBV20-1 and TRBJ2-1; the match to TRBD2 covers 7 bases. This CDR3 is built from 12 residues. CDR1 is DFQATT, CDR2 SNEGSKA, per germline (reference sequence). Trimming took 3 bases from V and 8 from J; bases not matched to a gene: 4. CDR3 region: CSARRGTDEQFF. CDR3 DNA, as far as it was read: TGCAGTGCTAGGCGGGGGACGGATGAG.

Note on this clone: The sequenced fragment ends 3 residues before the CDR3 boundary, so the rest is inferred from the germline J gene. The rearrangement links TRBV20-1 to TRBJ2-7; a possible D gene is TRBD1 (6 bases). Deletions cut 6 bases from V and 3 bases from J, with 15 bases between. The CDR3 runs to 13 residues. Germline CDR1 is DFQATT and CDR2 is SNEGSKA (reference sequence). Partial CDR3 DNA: TGCAGTGCCCACCGAGGACAGAACTACGAG. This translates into CSAHRGQNYE. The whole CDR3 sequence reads CSAHRGQNYEQYF.

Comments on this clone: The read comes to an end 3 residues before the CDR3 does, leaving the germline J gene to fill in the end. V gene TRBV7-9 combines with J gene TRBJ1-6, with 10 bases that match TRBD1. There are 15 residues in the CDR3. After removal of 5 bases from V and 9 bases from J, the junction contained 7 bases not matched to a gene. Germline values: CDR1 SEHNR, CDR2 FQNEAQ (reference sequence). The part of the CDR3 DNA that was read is TGTGCCAGCAGCCCCCATGACAGGGGGCTTTCACCC. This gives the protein CASSPHDRGLSP. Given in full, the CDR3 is CASSPHDRGLSPLHF.

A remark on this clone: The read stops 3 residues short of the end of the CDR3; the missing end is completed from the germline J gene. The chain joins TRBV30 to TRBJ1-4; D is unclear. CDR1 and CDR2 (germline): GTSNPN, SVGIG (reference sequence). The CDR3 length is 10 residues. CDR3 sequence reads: CAWGLGKLFF. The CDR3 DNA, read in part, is TGTGCCTGGGGGCTTGGTAAA.

CDR3 DNA, as far as it was read: TGTGCCAGTAGCAGGGAAATCGGAGAGACG. Protein product: CASSREIGET. From start to end, the CDR3 is CASSREIGETQYF. This chain connects TRBV19 to TRBJ2-3; weak D call: TRBD1 (5 bases). The missing CDR3 end, 3 residues past where the read stops, is filled in from the germline J gene. CDR3 length: 13 residues. CDR1 is LNHDA, CDR2 SQIVND, per germline (reference sequence).

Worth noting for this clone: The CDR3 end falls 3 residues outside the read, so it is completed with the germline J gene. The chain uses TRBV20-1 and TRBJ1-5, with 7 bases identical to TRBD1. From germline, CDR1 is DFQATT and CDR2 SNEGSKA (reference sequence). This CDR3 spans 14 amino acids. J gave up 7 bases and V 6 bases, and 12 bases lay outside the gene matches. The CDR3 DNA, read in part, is TGCAGTGCAAGGGAGGGGGCGGCTGGGCAGCCC. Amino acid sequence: CSAREGAAGQP. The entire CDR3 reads CSAREGAAGQPQHF.

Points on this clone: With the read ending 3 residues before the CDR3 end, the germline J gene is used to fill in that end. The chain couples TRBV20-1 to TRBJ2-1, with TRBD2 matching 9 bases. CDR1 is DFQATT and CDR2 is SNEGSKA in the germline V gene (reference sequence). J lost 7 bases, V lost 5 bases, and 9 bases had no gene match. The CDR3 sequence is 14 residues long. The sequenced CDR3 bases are TGCAGTGCTTCCCTCAGCGGGAGGAAGAATGAG. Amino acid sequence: CSASLSGRKNE. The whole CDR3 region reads CSASLSGRKNEQFF.

The CDR3 loop is CASSPDDYGQYF. The CDR3 bases that were read are TGTGCCAGCTCACCCGATGACTATGGT. The chain uses TRBV18 and TRBJ2-4; the D gene is possibly TRBD2 (5 bases). The CDR3 goes on 3 residues after the read ends, and that part is filled in from the germline J gene. The CDR3 totals 12 residues. Germline assignment: CDR1 KGHSH and CDR2 LQKENI.

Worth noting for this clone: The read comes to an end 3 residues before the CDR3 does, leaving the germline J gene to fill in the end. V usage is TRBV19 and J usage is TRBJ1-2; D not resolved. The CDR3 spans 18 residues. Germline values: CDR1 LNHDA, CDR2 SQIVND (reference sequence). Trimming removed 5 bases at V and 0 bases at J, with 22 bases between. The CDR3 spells CASSAQVADPVSNYGYTF. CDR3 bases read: TGTGCCAGTAGTGCCCAGGTAGCGGACCCAGTGTCTAACTATGGC.

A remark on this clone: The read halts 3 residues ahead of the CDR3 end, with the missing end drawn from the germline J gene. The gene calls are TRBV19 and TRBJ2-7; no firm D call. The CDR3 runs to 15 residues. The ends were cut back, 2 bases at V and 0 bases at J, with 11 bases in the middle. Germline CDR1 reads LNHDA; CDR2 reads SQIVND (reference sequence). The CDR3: CASSIRAQASYEQYF. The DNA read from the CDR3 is TGTGCCAGTAGTATAAGGGCCCAGGCCTCCTACGAG.

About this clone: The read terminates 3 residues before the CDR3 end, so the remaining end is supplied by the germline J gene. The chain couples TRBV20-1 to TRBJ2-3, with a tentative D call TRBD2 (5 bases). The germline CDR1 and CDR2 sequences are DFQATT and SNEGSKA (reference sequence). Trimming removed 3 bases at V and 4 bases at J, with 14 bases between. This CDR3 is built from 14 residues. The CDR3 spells CSASGGSSADTQYF. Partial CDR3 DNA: TGCAGTGCTAGTGGAGGATCCAGCGCAGATACG.

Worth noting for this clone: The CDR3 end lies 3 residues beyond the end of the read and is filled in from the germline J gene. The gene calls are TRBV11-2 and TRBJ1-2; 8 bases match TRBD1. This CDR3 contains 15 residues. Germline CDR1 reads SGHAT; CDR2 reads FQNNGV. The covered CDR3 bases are TGTGCCAGCAGCTACGACCGGGACAGGTCCTACGAG. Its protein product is CASSYDRDRSYE. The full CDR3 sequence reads CASSYDRDRSYEYTF.

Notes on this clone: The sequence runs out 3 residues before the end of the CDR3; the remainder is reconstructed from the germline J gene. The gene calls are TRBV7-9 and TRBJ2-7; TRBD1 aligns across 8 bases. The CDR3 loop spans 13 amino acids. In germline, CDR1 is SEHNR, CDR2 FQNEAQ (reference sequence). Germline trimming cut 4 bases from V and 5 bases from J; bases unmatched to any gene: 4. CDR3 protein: CASSYGTGHEQYF. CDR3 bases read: TGTGCCAGCAGCTACGGGACAGGTCACGAG. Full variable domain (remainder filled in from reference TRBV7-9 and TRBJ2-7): DTGVSQNPRHKITKRGQNVTFRCDPISEHNRLYWYRQTLGQGPEFLTYFQNEAQLEKSRLLSDRFSAERPKGSFSTLEIQRTEQGDSAMYLCASSYGTGHEQYFGPGTRLTVT.

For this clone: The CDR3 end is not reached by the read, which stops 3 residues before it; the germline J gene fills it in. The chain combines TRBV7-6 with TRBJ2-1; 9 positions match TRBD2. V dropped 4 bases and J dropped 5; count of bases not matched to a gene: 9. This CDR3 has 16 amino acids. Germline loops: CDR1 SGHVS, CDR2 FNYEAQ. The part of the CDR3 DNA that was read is TGTGCCAGCAGCTCCATAACTAGCGGGCTTAACAATGAG. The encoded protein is CASSSITSGLNNE. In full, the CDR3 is CASSSITSGLNNEQFF.

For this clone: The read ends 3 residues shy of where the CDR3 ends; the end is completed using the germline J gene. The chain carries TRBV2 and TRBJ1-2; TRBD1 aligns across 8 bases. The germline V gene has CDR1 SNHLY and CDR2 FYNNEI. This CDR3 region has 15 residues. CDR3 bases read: TGTGCCTCTCGGGCAGGGGGCTATTCACTGGGGGGC. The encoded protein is CASRAGGYSLGG. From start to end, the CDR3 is CASRAGGYSLGGYTF.

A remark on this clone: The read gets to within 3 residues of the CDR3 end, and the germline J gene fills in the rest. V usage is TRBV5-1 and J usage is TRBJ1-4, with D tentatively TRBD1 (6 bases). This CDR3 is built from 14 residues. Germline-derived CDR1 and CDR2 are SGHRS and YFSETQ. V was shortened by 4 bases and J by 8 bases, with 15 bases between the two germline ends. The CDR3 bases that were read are TGCGCCAGCAGCCCCCGGGACATTAGAGAAAAA. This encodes CASSPRDIREK. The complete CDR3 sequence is CASSPRDIREKLFF.

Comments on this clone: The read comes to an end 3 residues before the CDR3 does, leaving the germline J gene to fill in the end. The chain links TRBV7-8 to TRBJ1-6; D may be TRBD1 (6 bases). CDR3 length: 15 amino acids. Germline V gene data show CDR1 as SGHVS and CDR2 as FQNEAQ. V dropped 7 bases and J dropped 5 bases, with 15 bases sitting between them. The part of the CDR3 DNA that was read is TGTGCCAGCACCCCTCGGACAGAGAATAATTCACCC. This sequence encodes CASTPRTENNSP. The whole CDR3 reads CASTPRTENNSPLHF.